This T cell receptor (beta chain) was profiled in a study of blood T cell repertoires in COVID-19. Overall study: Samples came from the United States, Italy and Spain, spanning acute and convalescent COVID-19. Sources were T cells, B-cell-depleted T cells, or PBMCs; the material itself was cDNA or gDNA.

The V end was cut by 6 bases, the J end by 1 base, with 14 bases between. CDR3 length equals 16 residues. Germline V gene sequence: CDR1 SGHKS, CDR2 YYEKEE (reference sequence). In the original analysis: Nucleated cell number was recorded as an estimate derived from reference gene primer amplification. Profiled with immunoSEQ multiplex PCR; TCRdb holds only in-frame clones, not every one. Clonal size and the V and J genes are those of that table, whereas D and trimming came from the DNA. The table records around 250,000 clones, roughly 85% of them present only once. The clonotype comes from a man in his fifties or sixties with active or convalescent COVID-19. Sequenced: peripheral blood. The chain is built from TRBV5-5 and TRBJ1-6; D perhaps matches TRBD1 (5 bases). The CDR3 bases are TGTGCCAGCAACGACGGAAGGGGTTCCTATAATTCACCCCTCCACTTT. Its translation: CASNDGRGSYNSPLHF.